The text below deals with one T cell receptor (beta chain). Trimming cost V 4 bases and J 2 bases, with 15 bases left between them. The germline CDR1 and CDR2 sequences are MGHRA and YSYEKL. The CDR3 extends over 15 amino acids. RNA transcripts provided the source from which TCR beta CDR3 regions were amplified. During a first-round RT-PCR of the TCR CDR3, the HTBI primer set was used. TCRdb re-analysed the multiplex PCR reads in MiXCR, keeping a single row per CDR3 protein. This sample carries approximately 610,000 distinct CDR3 sequences, about 15% of them seen once, and the ten largest clones take about 4%. Orbital computed tomography, thyroid ultrasound, serum thyroxine and TRAb, and clinical symptoms together informed the diagnoses. This record belongs to a study of T cells in Graves' hyperthyroidism and ophthalmopathy.

The sequencing sample was made of blood. The chain joins TRBV4-1 to TRBJ2-7; weak D call: TRBD2 (6 bases). The receptor's source is a woman aged 40-49 years with Graves' ophthalmopathy. The CDR3 DNA reads TGCGCCAGCAGCCTCTCAGCCGGGACTGCCTACGAGCAGTACTTC. Translating it yields CASSLSAGTAYEQYF.